This T cell receptor (beta chain) was captured by sequencing in a study of control samples from healthy donors and cancer patients. Measured with immunoSEQ multiplex PCR; TCRdb has only the in-frame clones, and not every one. The sample consists of about 100,000 clones, roughly 79% of them appearing once. This CDR3 contains 15 residues. Germline V gene sequence: CDR1 SGDLS, CDR2 YYNGEE. V was trimmed by 2 bases and J by 5 bases, leaving 14 bases between them. Sequencing was performed on blood. This chain joins TRBV9 and TRBJ2-1; D perhaps matches TRBD2 (5 bases). The receptor's source is a man aged 18 to 29 in good health. The CDR3 loop reads CASSVALLENNEQFF. In nucleotides, the CDR3 is TGTGCCAGCAGCGTTGCCCTACTAGAAAACAATGAGCAGTTCTTC.